This is a list of T cell receptor beta chains from one sample in a study of cytomegalovirus exposure and HLA in healthy donors. Clones were read by immunoSEQ multiplex PCR, and TCRdb kept only the in-frame ones, dropping some. The repertoire holds about 150,000 clones, with about 82% as singletons. Sequenced input: PBMCs. These receptors all come from a human donor in good health. Both conserved end residues are part of each CDR3. A D gene is named only where the DNA matches it firmly. The listing skips clone size in some rows; elsewhere it reads once, few, many or a size class.

j_gene: TRBJ2-1; abundance: -; d_gene: -; v_gene: TRBV9; CDR3nt: TGTGCCAGCAGCGCACAGGGACCCACCTCGTACAATGAGCAGTTCTTC; CDR3aa: CASSAQGPTSYNEQFF
j_gene: TRBJ2-7; abundance: -; d_gene: -; v_gene: TRBV27; CDR3nt: TGTGCCAGCAGACCGTACCAGGGGTACGAGCAGTACTTC; CDR3aa: CASRPYQGYEQYF
j_gene: TRBJ2-7; abundance: -; d_gene: TRBD2; v_gene: TRBV5-1; CDR3nt: TGCGCCAGCAGCTTGGACCCCGGGACTAGCAGATACGAGCAGTACTTC; CDR3aa: CASSLDPGTSRYEQYF
j_gene: TRBJ2-3; abundance: -; d_gene: TRBD2; v_gene: TRBV7-2; CDR3nt: TGTGCCAGCAGCTTAGTCGGTAGCGGGGGGCTCAGCACAGATACGCAGTATTTT; CDR3aa: CASSLVGSGGLSTDTQYF
j_gene: TRBJ2-1; abundance: once; d_gene: -; v_gene: TRBV28; CDR3nt: TGTGCCAGCAGTTTGAGCGCTGAGCAGTTCTTC; CDR3aa: CASSLSAEQFF
j_gene: TRBJ1-1; abundance: -; d_gene: TRBD1; v_gene: TRBV10-2; CDR3nt: TGCGCCAGCAGTGAGTCGGGACAGGTCCAAGCTTTCTTT; CDR3aa: CASSESGQVQAFF
j_gene: TRBJ1-5; abundance: -; d_gene: -; v_gene: TRBV4-3; CDR3nt: TGCGCCAGCAGCCAAGATGTGGCAGTCAATCAGCCCCAGCATTTT; CDR3aa: CASSQDVAVNQPQHF
j_gene: TRBJ2-7; abundance: -; d_gene: -; v_gene: TRBV7-9; CDR3nt: TGTGCCAGCAGCTTGGGGGCGCGGGAGCAGTACTTC; CDR3aa: CASSLGAREQYF
j_gene: TRBJ2-1; abundance: -; d_gene: TRBD1; v_gene: TRBV7-2; CDR3nt: TGTGCCAGCAGACTTACAGGGGGCCATGAGCAGTTCTTC; CDR3aa: CASRLTGGHEQFF
j_gene: TRBJ2-7; abundance: -; d_gene: TRBD1; v_gene: TRBV7-2; CDR3nt: TGTGCCAGCAGCTCTTCCACTGGGACAGGGCTGCTCGAGCAGTACTTC; CDR3aa: CASSSSTGTGLLEQYF
j_gene: TRBJ1-5; abundance: -; d_gene: -; v_gene: TRBV19; CDR3nt: TGTGCCAGTGGAGGGTACAATCAGCCCCAGCATTTT; CDR3aa: CASGGYNQPQHF
j_gene: TRBJ1-1; abundance: -; d_gene: -; v_gene: TRBV27; CDR3nt: TGTGCCAGCAGTTTAATTTGGGGCAAGAAGGGGAACACTGAAGCTTTCTTT; CDR3aa: CASSLIWGKKGNTEAFF
j_gene: TRBJ1-3; abundance: -; d_gene: -; v_gene: TRBV7-9; CDR3nt: TGTGCCAGCAGCTTAGGAGGTATTGGAAACACCATATATTTT; CDR3aa: CASSLGGIGNTIYF
j_gene: TRBJ2-7; abundance: -; d_gene: -; v_gene: TRBV5-4; CDR3nt: TGTGCCAGCAGCTCGGACTTCTACGAGCAGTACTTC; CDR3aa: CASSSDFYEQYF
j_gene: TRBJ2-7; abundance: -; d_gene: -; v_gene: TRBV5-6; CDR3nt: TGTGCCAGCAGCTTTTACAGTTCCTACGAGCAGTACTTC; CDR3aa: CASSFYSSYEQYF
j_gene: TRBJ1-2; abundance: -; d_gene: TRBD1; v_gene: TRBV5-1; CDR3nt: TGCGCCAGCAGCTTGGGGGGCGGGACAGTAAATAACTATGGCTACACCTTC; CDR3aa: CASSLGGGTVNNYGYTF
j_gene: TRBJ2-1; abundance: -; d_gene: -; v_gene: TRBV11-3; CDR3nt: TGTGCCAGCAGCTCCCCGCGCTCCTACAATGAGCAGTTCTTC; CDR3aa: CASSSPRSYNEQFF
j_gene: TRBJ2-7; abundance: -; d_gene: -; v_gene: TRBV19; CDR3nt: TGTGCCAGTAGTTTAGGGGCTACATCCTTCTCCTACGAGCAGTACTTC; CDR3aa: CASSLGATSFSYEQYF
j_gene: TRBJ1-2; abundance: -; d_gene: -; v_gene: TRBV5-1; CDR3nt: TGCGCCAGCAGTCTCAGGGGCGGCTATGGCTACACCTTC; CDR3aa: CASSLRGGYGYTF
j_gene: TRBJ2-7; abundance: -; d_gene: TRBD2; v_gene: TRBV11-3; CDR3nt: TGTGCCAGCAGCTCAGGATACCTAACCGGGACTAGCGGGCCCTACGAGCAGTACTTC; CDR3aa: CASSSGYLTGTSGPYEQYF
j_gene: TRBJ2-1; abundance: -; d_gene: TRBD1; v_gene: TRBV18; CDR3nt: TGTGCCAGCTCACCACCAGCGGACAGGGTCAATGAGCAGTTCTTC; CDR3aa: CASSPPADRVNEQFF
j_gene: TRBJ1-3; abundance: -; d_gene: -; v_gene: TRBV7-9; CDR3nt: TGTGCCAGCAGCCCTTCGGGAAACACCATATATTTT; CDR3aa: CASSPSGNTIYF
j_gene: TRBJ1-2; abundance: -; d_gene: -; v_gene: TRBV7-3; CDR3nt: TGTGCCAGCAGCCCCCAGGGAGGAATCGGCTACACCTTC; CDR3aa: CASSPQGGIGYTF
j_gene: TRBJ2-6; abundance: -; d_gene: -; v_gene: TRBV19; CDR3nt: TGTGCCAGTAGTGAGACAGGTCGGATCTCTGGGGCCAACGTCCTGACTTTC; CDR3aa: CASSETGRISGANVLTF
j_gene: TRBJ2-3; abundance: -; d_gene: -; v_gene: TRBV10-1; CDR3nt: TGCGCCAGCAGTGAGGTGGGACAAGCCACAGATACGCAGTATTTT; CDR3aa: CASSEVGQATDTQYF
j_gene: TRBJ2-3; abundance: -; d_gene: TRBD1; v_gene: TRBV18; CDR3nt: TGTGCCAGCTCACCCACGGGACAGGGGGTCACAGATACGCAGTATTTT; CDR3aa: CASSPTGQGVTDTQYF
j_gene: TRBJ2-7; abundance: once; d_gene: -; v_gene: TRBV7-8; CDR3nt: TGTGCCAGCAGGCAATATGGGGCAGGAGAGGAGCAGTACTTC; CDR3aa: CASRQYGAGEEQYF
j_gene: TRBJ1-4; abundance: once; d_gene: -; v_gene: TRBV4-1; CDR3nt: TGCGCCAGCAGCCAAGGAGGCTCTCCTAATGAAAAACTGTTTTTT; CDR3aa: CASSQGGSPNEKLFF
j_gene: TRBJ2-7; abundance: -; d_gene: -; v_gene: TRBV9; CDR3nt: TGTGCCAGCAGCCCGCGGGACAGACCTTTCTACGAGCAGTACTTC; CDR3aa: CASSPRDRPFYEQYF
j_gene: TRBJ2-3; abundance: -; d_gene: -; v_gene: TRBV10-3; CDR3nt: TGTGCCATCAGTGAGGGCATTCCCCCTGCAGCAGATACGCAGTATTTT; CDR3aa: CAISEGIPPAADTQYF
j_gene: TRBJ2-5; abundance: -; d_gene: -; v_gene: TRBV6-5; CDR3nt: TGTGCCAGCAGTTCAGGGCGGAGAGTTCAAGAGACCCAGTACTTC; CDR3aa: CASSSGRRVQETQYF
j_gene: TRBJ2-7; abundance: once; d_gene: TRBD1; v_gene: TRBV6-5; CDR3nt: TGTGCCAGCAGTTACGGGACAGGGGCGTACGAGCAGTACTTC; CDR3aa: CASSYGTGAYEQYF
j_gene: TRBJ2-3; abundance: -; d_gene: -; v_gene: TRBV29-1; CDR3nt: TGCAGCGGAATGACAAATACGCAGTATTTT; CDR3aa: CSGMTNTQYF
j_gene: TRBJ2-7; abundance: -; d_gene: TRBD2; v_gene: TRBV7-8; CDR3nt: TGTGCCAGCAGCGACGCAGAGCGGGGCATTTACGAGCAGTACTTC; CDR3aa: CASSDAERGIYEQYF
j_gene: TRBJ1-4; abundance: once; d_gene: TRBD1; v_gene: TRBV5-4; CDR3nt: TGTGCCAGCAGCCGTACAGGGGTAACTAATGAAAAACTGTTTTTT; CDR3aa: CASSRTGVTNEKLFF
j_gene: TRBJ1-2; abundance: -; d_gene: TRBD1; v_gene: TRBV5-6; CDR3nt: TGTGCCAGCAGCTTGAAGGGCACAGGGGGCTATGGCTACACCTTC; CDR3aa: CASSLKGTGGYGYTF
j_gene: TRBJ2-7; abundance: -; d_gene: -; v_gene: TRBV11-2; CDR3nt: TGTGCCAGCAGCTTAATTCTCGAGCAGTACTTC; CDR3aa: CASSLILEQYF
j_gene: TRBJ1-5; abundance: -; d_gene: -; v_gene: TRBV5-6; CDR3nt: TGTGCCAGCAGCTTGGCGGGGGTTAGCAATCAGCCCCAGCATTTT; CDR3aa: CASSLAGVSNQPQHF
j_gene: TRBJ1-1; abundance: -; d_gene: -; v_gene: TRBV19; CDR3nt: TGTGCCAGCAGTATAGCCAGGCATGCTGAAGCTTTCTTT; CDR3aa: CASSIARHAEAFF
j_gene: TRBJ1-2; abundance: -; d_gene: -; v_gene: TRBV6-5; CDR3nt: TGTGCCAGCAGTCTACGCAGGGGTATGATCTCTGGCTACACCTTC; CDR3aa: CASSLRRGMISGYTF
j_gene: TRBJ2-7; abundance: -; d_gene: TRBD2; v_gene: TRBV7-8; CDR3nt: TGTGCCAGCAGCCCCTCGGGGAGCGGGGATTCCTACGAGCAGTACTTC; CDR3aa: CASSPSGSGDSYEQYF